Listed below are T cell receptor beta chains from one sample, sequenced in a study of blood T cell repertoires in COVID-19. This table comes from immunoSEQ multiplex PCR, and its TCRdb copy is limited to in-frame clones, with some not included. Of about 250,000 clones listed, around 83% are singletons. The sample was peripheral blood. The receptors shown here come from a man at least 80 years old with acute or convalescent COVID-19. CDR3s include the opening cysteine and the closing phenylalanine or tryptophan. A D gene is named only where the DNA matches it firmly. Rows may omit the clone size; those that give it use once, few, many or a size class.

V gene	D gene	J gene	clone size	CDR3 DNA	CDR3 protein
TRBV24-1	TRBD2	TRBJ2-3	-	TGTGCCACCAGTGGGGGGGGTGATACGCAGTATTTT	CATSGGGDTQYF
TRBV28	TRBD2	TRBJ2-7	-	TGTGCCAGCAGTTTAAAGGGCGGGACTAGCGGGAGACTCGAGCAGTACTTC	CASSLKGGTSGRLEQYF
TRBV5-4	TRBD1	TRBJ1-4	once	TGTGCCAGCAGCACCCGGACAGGAGGGGGTGAAAAACTGTTTTTT	CASSTRTGGGEKLFF
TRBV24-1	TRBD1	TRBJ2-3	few	TGTGCCACTGCCAGGGGGAACACAGATACGCAGTATTTT	CATARGNTDTQYF
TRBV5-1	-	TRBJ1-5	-	TGCGCCAGCAGCTGGGGGACATCTGGAAGCAATCAGCCCCAGCATTTT	CASSWGTSGSNQPQHF
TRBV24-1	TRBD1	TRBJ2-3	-	TGTGCCACCAGTGATATGTCCGGGACAGGGCAAATGAATACGCAGTATTTT	CATSDMSGTGQMNTQYF
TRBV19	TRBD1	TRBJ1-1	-	TGTGCCAGTACCTTGACAGGGATGAACACTGAAGCTTTCTTT	CASTLTGMNTEAFF
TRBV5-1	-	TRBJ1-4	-	TGCGCCAGCAGCTTTTCAGGGGTCGACAATGAAAAACTGTTTTTT	CASSFSGVDNEKLFF
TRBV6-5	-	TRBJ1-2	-	TGTGCCAGCAGTTACTCGACTGGGGCTTTCAGGGGCTACACCTTC	CASSYSTGAFRGYTF
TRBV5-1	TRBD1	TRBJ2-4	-	TGCGCCAGCAGCTTGACCCAGGGGGCAGACATTCAGTACTTC	CASSLTQGADIQYF
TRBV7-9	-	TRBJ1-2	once	TGTGCCAGCAGCCCCCTGGGAGGTAACTATGGCTACACCTTC	CASSPLGGNYGYTF
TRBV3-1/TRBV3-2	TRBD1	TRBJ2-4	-	TGTGCCAGCAGCCCCCTTAGTTCAGGGGGCGCTGACATTCAGTACTTC	CASSPLSSGGADIQYF
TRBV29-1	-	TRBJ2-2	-	TGCAGCGCTGGGGGACACTCGAACACCGGGGAGCTGTTTTTT	CSAGGHSNTGELFF
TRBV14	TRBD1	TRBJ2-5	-	TGTGCCAGCAGCAAACGCTCGACAGGGTTGCAAGAGACCCAGTACTTC	CASSKRSTGLQETQYF
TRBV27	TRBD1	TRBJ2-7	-	TGTGCCAGTAAGTCCTCCCGGGACAGGGTAAGGGAGCAGTACTTC	CASKSSRDRVREQYF
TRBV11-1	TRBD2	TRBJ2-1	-	TGTGCCAGCAGCCGTAGCGGGAGGGTCTACAATGAGCAGTTCTTC	CASSRSGRVYNEQFF
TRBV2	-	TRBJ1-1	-	TGTGCCAGCAGCGCACTTAACACTGAAGCTTTCTTT	CASSALNTEAFF
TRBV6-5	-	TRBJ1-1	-	TGTGCCAGCAGCCGGGGAGGGCTCATCACTGAAGCTTTCTTT	CASSRGGLITEAFF
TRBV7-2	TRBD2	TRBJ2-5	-	TGTGCCAGCAGCCTAGCGGGGCCCAGGGAGACCCAGTACTTC	CASSLAGPRETQYF
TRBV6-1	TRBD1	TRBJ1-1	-	TGTGCCAGCAGTGAATTTGCAGGGACAGTCACTGAAGCTTTCTTT	CASSEFAGTVTEAFF
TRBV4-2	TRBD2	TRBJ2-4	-	TGTGCCAGCAGCCAAGAGAGTCTAGCGGGGGGGCTCAAAAACATTCAGTACTTC	CASSQESLAGGLKNIQYF
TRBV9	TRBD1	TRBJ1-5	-	TGTGCCAGCAGCGTAGACAGGGGTGGGCAGCCCCAGCATTTT	CASSVDRGGQPQHF
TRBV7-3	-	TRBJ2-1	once	TGTGCCAGCAGCCCCTTAGTCGGGGCCTACAATGAGCAGTTCTTC	CASSPLVGAYNEQFF
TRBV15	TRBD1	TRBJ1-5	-	TGTGCCACCAGCAGAGAACCGGACAGGGGGCAGCCCCAGCATTTT	CATSREPDRGQPQHF
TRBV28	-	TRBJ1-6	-	TGTGCCAGCATGGTGGGCAGGGGAGAATCACCCCTCCACTTT	CASMVGRGESPLHF
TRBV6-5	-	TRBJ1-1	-	TGTGCCAGCAGGATTGACAGGTTGAACACTGAAGCTTTCTTT	CASRIDRLNTEAFF
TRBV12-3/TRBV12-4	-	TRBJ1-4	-	TGTGCCAGCAGTTTACAGACAGATGAAAAACTGTTTTTT	CASSLQTDEKLFF
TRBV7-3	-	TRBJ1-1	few	TGTGCCAGCAGCGCCCAGGGACGCCCGACGGGGGGAGCTTTCTTT	CASSAQGRPTGGAFF
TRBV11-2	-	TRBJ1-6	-	TGTGCCAGCAGCTTAGAAGTGGCCAATTCACCCCTCCACTTT	CASSLEVANSPLHF
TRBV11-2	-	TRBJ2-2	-	TGTGCCAGCAGCCAACAGGGTTCGGACACCGGGGAGCTGTTTTTT	CASSQQGSDTGELFF
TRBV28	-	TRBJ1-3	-	TGTGCCAGCAGCTTCTTCGGGGGGGATGGAAACACCATATATTTT	CASSFFGGDGNTIYF
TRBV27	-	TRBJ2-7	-	TGTGCCAGCAGTTCGTGGGGCTTACCCTACGAGCAGTACTTC	CASSSWGLPYEQYF
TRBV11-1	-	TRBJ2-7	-	TGTGCCAGCAGTGTGGGGGACACCCGCTCCTACGAGCAGTACTTC	CASSVGDTRSYEQYF
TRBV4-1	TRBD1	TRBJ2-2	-	TGCGCCAGCAGCCGGGACAGGGGGGCCGGGGAGCTGTTTTTT	CASSRDRGAGELFF
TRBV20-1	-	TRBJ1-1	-	TGCAGTGCTAGTTCCACTGCAACGGGGCGGGGGACTGAAGCTTTCTTT	CSASSTATGRGTEAFF
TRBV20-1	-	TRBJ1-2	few	TGCAGTGCCCATTTTAACTATGGCTACACCTTC	CSAHFNYGYTF
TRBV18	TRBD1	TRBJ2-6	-	TGTGCCAGCTCACTTATCGGACAGGGGAGCTCTGGGGCCAACGTCCTGACTTTC	CASSLIGQGSSGANVLTF